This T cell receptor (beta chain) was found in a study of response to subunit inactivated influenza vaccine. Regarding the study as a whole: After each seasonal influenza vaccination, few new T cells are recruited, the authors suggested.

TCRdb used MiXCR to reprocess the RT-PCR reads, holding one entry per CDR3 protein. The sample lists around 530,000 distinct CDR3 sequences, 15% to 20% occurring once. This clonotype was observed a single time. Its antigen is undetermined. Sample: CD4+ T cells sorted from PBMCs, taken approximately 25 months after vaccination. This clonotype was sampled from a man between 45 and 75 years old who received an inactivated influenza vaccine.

CDR3 loop: CASSPAAGGDNEQFF. The DNA of the CDR3 is TGTGCCAGCAGCCCCGCGGCGGGAGGTGACAATGAGCAGTTCTTC. The genes are TRBV11-3 and TRBJ2-1; 8 nucleotides line up with TRBD2. With V trimmed by 5 bases and J by 5 bases, 8 bases remained unmatched. The germline gives CDR1 SGHNT, CDR2 YENEEA. This CDR3 spans 15 amino acids.